The rows below give T cell receptor beta chains drawn from one sample of a study of cytomegalovirus exposure and HLA in healthy donors. Sequencing was performed with immunoSEQ multiplex PCR; in TCRdb, only in-frame clones are kept and a portion is missing. The data hold around 180,000 clones, with 75% to 90% observed a single time. Sequencing used PBMCs. These TCRs come from a boy aged 2-15 years in good health and CMV-seronegative. The CDR3 runs from the conserved cysteine through the conserved F or W. D genes are given only for firm matches. Clone size is stated in some rows and not others, as once, few, many or a class when expanded.

-	TRBV27	TRBJ2-3	TRBD2	TGTGCCAGCAGCCTTATAAGGCTAGCGGGAGGGCCGGGGAGCACAGATACGCAGTATTTT	CASSLIRLAGGPGSTDTQYF
-	TRBV5-4	TRBJ2-7	TRBD2	TGTGCCAGCAGCTCGTTAGCGGGAGGCGCCTACGAGCAGTACTTC	CASSSLAGGAYEQYF
-	TRBV29-1	TRBJ2-7	TRBD1	TGCAGTGTTGGGCAGGGGGCGGCATACGAGCAGTACTTC	CSVGQGAAYEQYF
-	TRBV5-1	TRBJ1-2	TRBD1	TGCGCCAGCAGCTCGAGCCCCGGGACAGCTAACTATGGCTACACCTTC	CASSSSPGTANYGYTF
-	TRBV7-9	TRBJ2-7	TRBD1	TGTGCCAGCAGCATCGGGACAGGTAGTCTCACCTACGAGCAGTACTTC	CASSIGTGSLTYEQYF
-	TRBV30	TRBJ1-6	TRBD1	TGTGCCTGGAGTGGGGGACAGAGTAATTCACCCCTCCACTTT	CAWSGGQSNSPLHF
-	TRBV6-5	TRBJ1-2	-	TGTGCCAGCAGGGGGGGAGGGGGGAACTATGGCTACACCTTC	CASRGGGGNYGYTF
-	TRBV4-2	TRBJ2-5	-	TGTGCCAGCAGCCCATCAGGCCTTACCGAAGAGACCCAGTACTTC	CASSPSGLTEETQYF
-	TRBV27	TRBJ1-3	-	TGTGCCAGCAGGCCAGGGATACTCTCTGGAAACACCATATATTTT	CASRPGILSGNTIYF
-	TRBV5-6	TRBJ2-1	TRBD2	TGTGCCAGCAGCTTCGGGACTAGCCATGAGCAGTTCTTC	CASSFGTSHEQFF
-	TRBV6-5	TRBJ1-3	-	TGTGCCAGCAAACAGTCTACCTCTGGAAACACCATATATTTT	CASKQSTSGNTIYF
-	TRBV28	TRBJ2-5	TRBD1	TGTGCCAGCAGTTTAAGGGGGCTAAGGGGAGAGACCCAGTACTTC	CASSLRGLRGETQYF
-	TRBV6-5	TRBJ2-3	-	TGTGCCAGCAGTGGAGGTTATAGCACAGATACGCAGTATTTT	CASSGGYSTDTQYF
once	TRBV30	TRBJ1-3	-	TGTGCCTGGAGTCCGGGACTTCTCAGCTCTGGAAACACCATATATTTT	CAWSPGLLSSGNTIYF
-	TRBV7-2	TRBJ2-5	-	TGTGCCAGCGGGATCGGACTCCCGTTGAGGGAGACCCAGTACTTC	CASGIGLPLRETQYF
-	TRBV30	TRBJ1-3	-	TGTGCCTGGAGTTTTGGGCGTCCCTCTGGAAACACCATATATTTT	CAWSFGRPSGNTIYF
-	TRBV13	TRBJ1-4	-	TGTGCCAGCAGCTCTTCCGCGTCTCATCCAGATCCAGGGCTTAATGAAAAACTGTTTTTT	CASSSSASHPDPGLNEKLFF
-	TRBV6-1	TRBJ2-2	TRBD1	TGTGCCAGCAGTGAGGATGGACAGGGACATCAGTTTTTT	CASSEDGQGHQFF